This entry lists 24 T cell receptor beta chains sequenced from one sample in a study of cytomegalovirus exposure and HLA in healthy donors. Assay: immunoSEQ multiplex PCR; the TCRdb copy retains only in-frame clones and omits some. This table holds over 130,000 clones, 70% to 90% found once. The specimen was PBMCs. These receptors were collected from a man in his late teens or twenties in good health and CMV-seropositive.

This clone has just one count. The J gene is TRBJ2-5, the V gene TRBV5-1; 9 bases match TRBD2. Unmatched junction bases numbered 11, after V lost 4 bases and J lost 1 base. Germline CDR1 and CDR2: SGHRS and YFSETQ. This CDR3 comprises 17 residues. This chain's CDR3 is CASSPGSAGGGQETQYF. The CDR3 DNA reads TGCGCCAGCAGCCCCGGATCGGCGGGAGGGGGCCAAGAGACCCAGTACTTC.

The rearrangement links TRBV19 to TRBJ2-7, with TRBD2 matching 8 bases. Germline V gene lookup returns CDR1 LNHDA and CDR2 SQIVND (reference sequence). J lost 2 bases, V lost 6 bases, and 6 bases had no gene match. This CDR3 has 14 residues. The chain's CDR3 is CASSPSGRTYEQYF. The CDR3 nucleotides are TGTGCCAGTAGCCCTAGCGGGCGGACCTACGAGCAGTACTTC. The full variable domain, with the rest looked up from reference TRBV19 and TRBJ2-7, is DGGITQSPKYLFRKEGQNVTLSCEQNLNHDAMYWYRQDPGQGLRLIYYSQIVNDFQKGDIAEGYSVSREKKESFPLTVTSAQKNPTAFYLCASSPSGRTYEQYFGPGTRLTVT.

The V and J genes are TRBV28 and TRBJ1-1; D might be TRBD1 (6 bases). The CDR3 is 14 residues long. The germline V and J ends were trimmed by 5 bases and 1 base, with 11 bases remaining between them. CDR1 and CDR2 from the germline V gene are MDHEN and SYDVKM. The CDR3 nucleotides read TGTGCCAGCAGTACAGGGACGAGGAACACTGAAGCTTTCTTT. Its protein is CASSTGTRNTEAFF.

CDR3 DNA: TGTGCCAGCAGCCTGGACACCGCTGGATACAATGAGCAGTTCTTC. This encodes CASSLDTAGYNEQFF. This chain uses TRBV6-1 with TRBJ2-1, with D possibly matching TRBD1 (5 bases). The CDR3 is 15 residues long. Trimming cost V 6 bases and J 4 bases, with 16 bases left between them. Germline loops: CDR1 MNHNS, CDR2 SASEGT.

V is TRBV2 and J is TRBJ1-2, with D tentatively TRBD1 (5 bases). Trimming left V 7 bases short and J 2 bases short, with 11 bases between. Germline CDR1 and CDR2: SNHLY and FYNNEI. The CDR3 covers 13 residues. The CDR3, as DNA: TGTGCCAGCAAGGGGCAGATCAACTATGGCTACACCTTC. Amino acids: CASKGQINYGYTF.

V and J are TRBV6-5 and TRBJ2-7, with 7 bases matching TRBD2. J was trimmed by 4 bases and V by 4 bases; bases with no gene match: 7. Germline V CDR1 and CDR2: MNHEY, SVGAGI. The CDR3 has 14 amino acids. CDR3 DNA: TGTGCCAGCAGTTTGGCGGGAGTGGGGTACGAGCAGTACTTC. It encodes CASSLAGVGYEQYF.

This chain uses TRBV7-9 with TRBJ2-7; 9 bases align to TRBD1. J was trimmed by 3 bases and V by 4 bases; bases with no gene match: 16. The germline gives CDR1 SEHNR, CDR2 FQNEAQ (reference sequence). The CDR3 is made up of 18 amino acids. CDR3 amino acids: CASSSPGQGWGVYYEQYF. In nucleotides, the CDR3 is TGTGCCAGCAGCTCTCCGGGACAGGGATGGGGGGTTTACTACGAGCAGTACTTC. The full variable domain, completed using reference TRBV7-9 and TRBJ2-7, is DTGVSQNPRHKITKRGQNVTFRCDPISEHNRLYWYRQTLGQGPEFLTYFQNEAQLEKSRLLSDRFSAERPKGSFSTLEIQRTEQGDSAMYLCASSSPGQGWGVYYEQYFGPGTRLTVT.

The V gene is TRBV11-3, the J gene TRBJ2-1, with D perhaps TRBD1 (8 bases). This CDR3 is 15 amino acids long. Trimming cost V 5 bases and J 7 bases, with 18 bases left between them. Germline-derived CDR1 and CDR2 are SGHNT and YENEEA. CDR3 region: CASSRRGDRRNEQFF. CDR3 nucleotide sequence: TGTGCCAGCAGCCGACGGGGGGACAGGAGAAATGAGCAGTTCTTC. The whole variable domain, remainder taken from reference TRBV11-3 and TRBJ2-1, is EAGVVQSPRYKIIEKKQPVAFWCNPISGHNTLYWYLQNLGQGPELLIRYENEEAVDDSQLPKDRFSAERLKGVDSTLKIQPAELGDSAVYLCASSRRGDRRNEQFFGPGTRLTVL.

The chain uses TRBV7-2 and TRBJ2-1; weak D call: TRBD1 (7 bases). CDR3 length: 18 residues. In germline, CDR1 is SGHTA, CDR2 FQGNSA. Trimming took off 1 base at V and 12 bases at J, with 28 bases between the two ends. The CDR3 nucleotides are TGTGCCAGCAGCTTAGGGGGAGGAGCAGGGGGACTCCCTTCGGGGCAGTTCTTC. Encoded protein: CASSLGGGAGGLPSGQFF.

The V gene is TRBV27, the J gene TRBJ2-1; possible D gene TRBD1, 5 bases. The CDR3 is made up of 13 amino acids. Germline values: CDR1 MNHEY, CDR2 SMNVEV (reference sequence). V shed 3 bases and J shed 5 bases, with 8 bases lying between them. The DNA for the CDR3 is TGTGCCAGCAGTTTCAACAGGAACAATGAGCAGTTCTTC. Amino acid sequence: CASSFNRNNEQFF.

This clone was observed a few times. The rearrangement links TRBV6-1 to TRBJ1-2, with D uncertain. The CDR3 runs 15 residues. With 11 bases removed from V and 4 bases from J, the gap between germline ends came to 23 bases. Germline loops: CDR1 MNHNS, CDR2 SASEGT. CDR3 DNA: TGTGCCGTAGTCGGGGAGGCCAGCCTTCTCTATGGCTACACCTTC. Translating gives CAVVGEASLLYGYTF.

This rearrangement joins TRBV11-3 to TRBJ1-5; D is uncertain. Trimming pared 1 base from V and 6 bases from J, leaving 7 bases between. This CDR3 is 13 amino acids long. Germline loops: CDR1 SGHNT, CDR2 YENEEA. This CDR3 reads CASSLVVVQPQHF. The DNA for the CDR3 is TGTGCCAGCAGCTTAGTAGTCGTTCAGCCCCAGCATTTT.

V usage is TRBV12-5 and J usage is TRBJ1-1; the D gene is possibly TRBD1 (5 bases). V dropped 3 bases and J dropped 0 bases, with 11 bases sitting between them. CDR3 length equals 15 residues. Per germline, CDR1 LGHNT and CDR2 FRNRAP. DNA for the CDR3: TGTGCTAGTGGTTTCCAGACAGCCATGAACACTGAAGCTTTCTTT. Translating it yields CASGFQTAMNTEAFF.

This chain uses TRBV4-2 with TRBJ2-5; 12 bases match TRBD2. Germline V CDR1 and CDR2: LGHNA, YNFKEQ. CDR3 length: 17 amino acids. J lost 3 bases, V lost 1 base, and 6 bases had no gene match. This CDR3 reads CASSQVLASGGEETQYF. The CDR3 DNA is TGTGCCAGCAGCCAAGTTTTGGCTAGCGGGGGGGAAGAGACCCAGTACTTC.

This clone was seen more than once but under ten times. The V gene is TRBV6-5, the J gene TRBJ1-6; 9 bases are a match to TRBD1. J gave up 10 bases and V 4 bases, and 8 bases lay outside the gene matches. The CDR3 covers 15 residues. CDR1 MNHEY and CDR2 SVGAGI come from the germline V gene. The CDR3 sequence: CASSLFRDRDSPLHF. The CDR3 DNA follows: TGTGCCAGCAGTTTATTCCGGGACAGGGACTCACCCCTCCACTTT.

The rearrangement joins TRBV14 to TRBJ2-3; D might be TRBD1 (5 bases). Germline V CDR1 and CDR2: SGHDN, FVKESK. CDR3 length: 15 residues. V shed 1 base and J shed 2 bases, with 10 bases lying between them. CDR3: CASSQVWTNTDTQYF. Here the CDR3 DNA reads TGTGCCAGCAGCCAAGTATGGACAAACACAGATACGCAGTATTTT.

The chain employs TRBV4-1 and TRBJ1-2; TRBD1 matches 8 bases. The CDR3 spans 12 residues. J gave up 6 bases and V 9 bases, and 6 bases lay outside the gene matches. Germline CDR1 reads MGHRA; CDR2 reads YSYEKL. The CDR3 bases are TGCGCCAGTTCGGACAGGGAAGATGGCTACACCTTC. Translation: CASSDREDGYTF.

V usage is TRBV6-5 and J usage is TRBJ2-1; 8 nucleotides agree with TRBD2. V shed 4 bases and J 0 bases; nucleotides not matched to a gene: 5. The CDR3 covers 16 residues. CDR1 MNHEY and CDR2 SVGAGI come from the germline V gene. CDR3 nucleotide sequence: TGTGCCAGCAGTTGGGGACTAGGGGGCTCCTACAATGAGCAGTTCTTC. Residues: CASSWGLGGSYNEQFF.

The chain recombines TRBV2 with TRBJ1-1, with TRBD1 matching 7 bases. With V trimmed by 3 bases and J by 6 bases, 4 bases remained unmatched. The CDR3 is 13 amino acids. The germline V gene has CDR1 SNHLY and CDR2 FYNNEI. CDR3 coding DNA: TGTGCCAGCAGTGATGAGGGGGCCGCTGAAGCTTTCTTT. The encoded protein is CASSDEGAAEAFF.

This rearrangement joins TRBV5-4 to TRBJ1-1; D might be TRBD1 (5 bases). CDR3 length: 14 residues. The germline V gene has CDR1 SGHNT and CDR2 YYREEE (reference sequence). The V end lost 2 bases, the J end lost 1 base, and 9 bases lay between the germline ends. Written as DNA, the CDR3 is TGTGCCAGCAGCTTAATAACAGGGAACACTGAAGCTTTCTTT. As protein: CASSLITGNTEAFF.

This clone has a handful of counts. The CDR3 reads CASSPGTANTEAFF. The DNA of the CDR3 is TGTGCCAGCAGCCCAGGGACAGCGAACACTGAAGCTTTCTTT. The chain recombines TRBV5-4 with TRBJ1-1; TRBD1 agrees at 7 bases. The germline V gene has CDR1 SGHNT and CDR2 YYREEE (reference sequence). The CDR3 length is 14 residues. Trimming took 4 bases from V and 1 from J; bases not matched to a gene: 4.

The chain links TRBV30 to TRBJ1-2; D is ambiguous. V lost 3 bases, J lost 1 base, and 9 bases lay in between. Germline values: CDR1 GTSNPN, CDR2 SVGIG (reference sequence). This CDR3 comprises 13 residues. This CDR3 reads CAWRGGFNYGYTF. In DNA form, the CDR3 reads TGTGCCTGGAGAGGCGGTTTTAACTATGGCTACACCTTC.

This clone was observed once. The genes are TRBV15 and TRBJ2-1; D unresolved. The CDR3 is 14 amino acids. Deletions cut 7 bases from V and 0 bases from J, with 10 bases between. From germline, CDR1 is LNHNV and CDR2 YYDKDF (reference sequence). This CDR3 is CATTQDFSYNEQFF. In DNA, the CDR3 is TGTGCCACCACCCAGGATTTCTCCTACAATGAGCAGTTCTTC.

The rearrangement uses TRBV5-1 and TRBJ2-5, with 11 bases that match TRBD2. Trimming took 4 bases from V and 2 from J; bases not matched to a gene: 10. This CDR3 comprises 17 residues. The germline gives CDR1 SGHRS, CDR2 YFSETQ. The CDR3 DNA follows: TGCGCCAGCAGCACACACTACGGACTAGCGGGTCAAGAGACCCAGTACTTC. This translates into CASSTHYGLAGQETQYF.